The 2 T cell receptor beta chains listed next were all sequenced from one sample in a study of T cell responses to AZD1222 COVID-19 vaccine. Assay used: immunoSEQ multiplex PCR; TCRdb lists only in-frame clones, some missing. The table shows 110,000 or so clones, with just over 85% occurring only once. The sequencing used peripheral blood, collected 28 days after the second AZD1222 dose. The receptor source for this set is an adult who received the AZD1222 COVID-19 vaccine.

This sequence joins TRBV12-3 or TRBV12-4 and TRBJ2-5; the match to TRBD2 covers 8 bases. This CDR3 has 13 amino acids. With 6 bases clipped from V and 4 bases from J, the junction kept 4 bases outside the gene matches. The CDR3 DNA sequence: TGTGCCAGCAGGCGGGGGGCCGTAGAGACCCAGTACTTC. This codes for CASRRGAVETQYF.

This sequence joins TRBV13 and TRBJ1-2, with unresolved D. The length of the CDR3 is 15 residues. The germline gives CDR1 PRHDT, CDR2 FYEKMQ (reference sequence). V lost 4 bases and J lost 3, with 15 bases in between. The CDR3 DNA reads as TGTGCCAGCAGCTCCCGAGGCAGTATCTACTATGGCTACACCTTC. It is translated as CASSSRGSIYYGYTF.